The 31 T cell receptor beta chains presented below share a single source sample, sequenced in a study of beta chain features in type 1 diabetes. Study-wide points: Type 1 diabetes patients had TCRB CDR3s that were shorter (moderately but significantly so) in all four CD4+ subsets.

Sequenced material consisted of expressed TCRB transcripts (all of the isolated RNA was reverse transcribed). Repertoires were generated with immunoSEQ multiplex PCR, while TCRdb's copy carries only in-frame clones and drops some. The repertoire holds some 120,000 clones, 17% seen once, with about 2.4% in the top ten. No antigen is known for these receptors. Sequencing was performed on central memory CD4+ T cells from blood. All receptors come from a man aged 18 to 35 with type 1 diabetes.

This clone was found a few times. The gene calls are TRBV18 and TRBJ2-7; weak D call: TRBD2 (6 bases). The CDR3 extends over 13 amino acids. Germline V gene lookup returns CDR1 KGHSH and CDR2 LQKENI. Deletions cut 8 bases from V and 2 bases from J, with 13 bases between. The CDR3 here is CASHYGGTYEQYF. The CDR3 coding sequence is TGTGCCAGCCACTATGGAGGGACCTACGAGCAGTACTTC.

The chain links TRBV27 to TRBJ1-6; 12 nucleotides line up with TRBD1. The junction had 11 bases not matched to a gene; V was cut back by 2 bases and J by 9 bases. This CDR3 comprises 18 residues. The V gene's germline CDR1 is MNHEY and CDR2 SMNVEV (reference sequence). This chain's CDR3 is CASSLRRQGTGGSSPLHF. The CDR3 DNA reads TGTGCCAGCAGTTTAAGGCGGCAGGGGACAGGGGGCAGTTCACCCCTCCACTTT.

This rearrangement joins TRBV7-9 to TRBJ1-3, with unresolved D. The length of the CDR3 is 15 residues. Looked up from germline, CDR1 is SEHNR and CDR2 is FQNEAQ (reference sequence). Trimming shortened V by 4 bases and J by 1 base, and 11 bases separated the two germline ends. In DNA form, the CDR3 reads TGTGCCAGCAGCTCATCAGGCTTGTCTGGAAACACCATATATTTT. Its protein is CASSSSGLSGNTIYF. Drawing the rest from reference TRBV7-9 and TRBJ1-3, the complete variable domain is DTGVSQNPRHKITKRGQNVTFRCDPISEHNRLYWYRQTLGQGPEFLTYFQNEAQLEKSRLLSDRFSAERPKGSFSTLEIQRTEQGDSAMYLCASSSSGLSGNTIYFGEGSWLTVV.

The rearrangement links TRBV9 to TRBJ1-1; a weak D match, TRBD1 (5 bases). Germline V gene data show CDR1 as SGDLS and CDR2 as YYNGEE. V shed 4 bases and J shed 1 base, with 8 bases lying between them. This CDR3 contains 13 residues. The CDR3 DNA is TGTGCCAGCAGCTTCGGACAGAACACTGAAGCTTTCTTT. Translated: CASSFGQNTEAFF. The variable domain in full, with the rest retrieved from reference TRBV9 and TRBJ1-1, is DSGVTQTPKHLITATGQRVTLRCSPRSGDLSVYWYQQSLDQGLQFLIQYYNGEERAKGNILERFSAQQFPDLHSELNLSSLELGDSALYFCASSFGQNTEAFFGQGTRLTVV.

The chain carries TRBV5-4 and TRBJ2-1; 15 bases line up with TRBD2. J lost 7 bases, V lost 4 bases, and 3 bases had no gene match. Per the germline V gene, CDR1 is SGHNT and CDR2 is YYREEE (reference sequence). The CDR3 loop spans 15 amino acids. CDR3 protein: CASSPGTSGRNEQFF. CDR3 sequence (DNA): TGTGCCAGCAGCCCCGGGACTAGCGGGAGGAATGAGCAGTTCTTC.

V is TRBV30 and J is TRBJ2-5; D uncertain. The CDR3 has 12 residues. Germline assignment: CDR1 GTSNPN and CDR2 SVGIG (reference sequence). The V end was cut by 2 bases, the J end by 11 bases, with 15 bases between. The CDR3 nucleotides are TGTGCCTGGAGTTTGGGTGCTGGTCCGCAGTACTTC. It is translated as CAWSLGAGPQYF.

The chain is built from TRBV5-1 and TRBJ2-4, with a weak D call TRBD1 (5 bases). CDR3 length: 14 amino acids. Trimming removed 0 bases at V and 7 bases at J, with 11 bases between. The germline gives CDR1 SGHRS, CDR2 YFSETQ. The CDR3 reads CASSLEGFSNIQYF. The CDR3 coding sequence is TGCGCCAGCAGCTTGGAGGGGTTTAGCAACATTCAGTACTTC.

V is TRBV30 and J is TRBJ2-1; 15 nucleotides match TRBD2. Germline V gives CDR1 GTSNPN, CDR2 SVGIG (reference sequence). The V segment lost 6 bases and the J segment 6 bases; nucleotides outside the gene matches: 9. This CDR3 has 16 residues. The CDR3 DNA reads TGTGCCTGTCAACCGGGACTAGCGGGAGGTGGCAATGAGCAGTTCTTC. It codes for CACQPGLAGGGNEQFF.

J is TRBJ2-7 and V is TRBV29-1; possibly TRBD2 for D (6 bases). Germline values: CDR1 SQVTM, CDR2 ANQGSEA. V lost 0 bases and J lost 3, with 9 bases in between. The CDR3 runs 13 residues. CDR3 region: CSVEEGGSYEQYF. For the CDR3, the DNA is TGCAGCGTTGAAGAGGGGGGTAGCTACGAGCAGTACTTC.

The genes are TRBV6-5 and TRBJ2-3, with D tentatively TRBD1 (6 bases). This CDR3 contains 16 residues. Germline CDR1 reads MNHEY; CDR2 reads SVGAGI. The V and J ends lost 4 bases and 1 base respectively, with 15 bases between them. The CDR3 DNA follows: TGTGCCAGCAGTTCTACAGGGTATTTGGGCACAGATACGCAGTATTTT. This sequence encodes CASSSTGYLGTDTQYF.

This clone appeared a few times. J is TRBJ2-2 and V is TRBV30; TRBD1 aligns across 7 bases. J lost 5 bases, V lost 7 bases, and 16 bases had no gene match. Germline CDR1 and CDR2: GTSNPN and SVGIG (reference sequence). The CDR3 loop spans 16 amino acids. CDR3 region: CASSGEGGWSTGELFF. CDR3 in DNA: TGTGCCTCTTCAGGAGAAGGGGGCTGGTCAACCGGGGAGCTGTTTTTT.

This clone occurred a few times. The chain joins TRBV5-1 to TRBJ1-1; D is undetermined. Germline V gives CDR1 SGHRS, CDR2 YFSETQ. The CDR3 totals 14 residues. The ends were cut back, 4 bases at V and 2 bases at J, with 12 bases in the middle. The DNA of the CDR3 is TGCGCCAGCAGCCTGGCGGACGGTAACACTGAAGCTTTCTTT. This encodes CASSLADGNTEAFF.

The rearrangement links TRBV30 to TRBJ2-3, with a possible D match to TRBD1 (5 bases). The CDR3 runs to 15 residues. Per the germline V gene, CDR1 is GTSNPN and CDR2 is SVGIG (reference sequence). V was cut by 0 bases and J by 5 bases, with 15 bases left in between. The CDR3 region has the DNA TGTGCCTGGAGTGTCCAGGGTGGTGCCGGAGATACGCAGTATTTT. Translated, it gives CAWSVQGGAGDTQYF.

This clone was observed a handful of times. This CDR3 is also generated by other DNA sequences in the sample. This chain joins TRBV7-2 and TRBJ2-2; no definite D call. The ends were cut back, 4 bases at V and 5 bases at J, with 5 bases in the middle. The germline V gene has CDR1 SGHTA and CDR2 FQGNSA. This CDR3 has 12 amino acids. CDR3 sequence reads: CASSSDTGELFF. CDR3 sequence (DNA): TGTGCCAGCAGCTCAGATACCGGGGAGCTGTTTTTT.

This clone was counted only a few times. This chain links TRBV9 with TRBJ1-6; D is unresolved. CDR3 size: 13 residues. The V and J ends lost 5 bases and 7 bases respectively, with 10 bases between them. CDR1 and CDR2 from the germline V gene are SGDLS and YYNGEE. In DNA, the CDR3 is TGTGCCAGCAGGAGGGATGGGAATTCACCCCTCCACTTT. It yields the protein CASRRDGNSPLHF.

This clone was counted between two and nine times. This rearrangement joins TRBV4-1 to TRBJ2-2; TRBD2 is a possible D gene (5 bases). This CDR3 is 15 amino acids long. Trimming cost V 8 bases and J 4 bases, with 17 bases left between them. Germline lookup yields CDR1 MGHRA and CDR2 YSYEKL. CDR3 in DNA: TGCGCCAGCTCCAGCGGCTGGACGGGCACCGGGGAGCTGTTTTTT. Protein product: CASSSGWTGTGELFF.

As concerns this clone: Other DNA sequences in this sample translate to the same CDR3. V usage is TRBV30 and J usage is TRBJ2-3; no firm D call. There are 12 residues in the CDR3. V was trimmed by 0 bases and J by 3 bases, leaving 4 bases between them. Germline values: CDR1 GTSNPN, CDR2 SVGIG (reference sequence). CDR3 sequence reads: CAWSVLTDTQYF. The CDR3 DNA is TGTGCCTGGAGTGTACTAACAGATACGCAGTATTTT.

The J gene is TRBJ2-5, the V gene TRBV7-2, with D unclear. The CDR3 covers 15 residues. Germline V CDR1 and CDR2: SGHTA, FQGNSA. The V gene lost 4 bases and the J gene lost 1 base, with 13 bases spanning the gap. The chain's CDR3 is CASSSPHGSQETQYF. CDR3 DNA: TGTGCCAGCAGCTCCCCCCATGGGTCCCAAGAGACCCAGTACTTC.

V is TRBV7-9 and J is TRBJ2-3; 7 bases map to TRBD2. From germline, CDR1 is SEHNR and CDR2 FQNEAQ (reference sequence). The length of the CDR3 is 15 residues. After removal of 1 base from V and 1 base from J, the junction contained 2 bases not matched to a gene. The CDR3 spells CASSLELAGTDTQYF. CDR3 sequence (DNA): TGTGCCAGCAGCTTAGAGCTAGCGGGCACAGATACGCAGTATTTT.

V gene TRBV7-2 combines with J gene TRBJ2-7; 7 bases are shared with TRBD1. There are 15 residues in the CDR3. Germline V gives CDR1 SGHTA, CDR2 FQGNSA. The V and J ends lost 1 base and 0 bases, in that order; junction bases with no gene match: 3. In DNA form, the CDR3 reads TGTGCCAGCAGCTTAGAGACAGGGCTCTCCTACGAGCAGTACTTC. Protein: CASSLETGLSYEQYF.

The chain couples TRBV7-2 to TRBJ1-3, with D tentatively TRBD1 (5 bases). The CDR3 spans 14 residues. V lost 8 bases to trimming and J lost 3 bases, with 14 bases between them. Per germline, CDR1 SGHTA and CDR2 FQGNSA. The CDR3 DNA follows: TGTGCCAGCGGTTCAGGGAGTGTTGGAAACACCATATATTTT. Encoded protein: CASGSGSVGNTIYF.

The chain has TRBV15 and TRBJ2-1, with D tentatively TRBD1 (6 bases). From germline, CDR1 is LNHNV and CDR2 YYDKDF (reference sequence). This CDR3 has 15 residues. V lost 2 bases, J lost 4 bases, and 12 bases lay in between. CDR3: CATSRLRQDYNEQFF. CDR3 bases: TGTGCCACCAGCAGACTTAGACAGGATTACAATGAGCAGTTCTTC.

This clone was seen a few times. The chain links TRBV20-1 to TRBJ2-5; TRBD1 might be the D (5 bases). The CDR3 extends over 11 amino acids. The V end was cut by 5 bases, the J end by 5 bases, with 9 bases between. The V gene's germline CDR1 is DFQATT and CDR2 SNEGSKA (reference sequence). The CDR3, as DNA: TGCAGTGCTGGGCCAGGGGAGACCCAGTACTTC. The encoded protein is CSAGPGETQYF.

The rearrangement links TRBV7-6 to TRBJ2-3, with D unclear. The CDR3 runs to 12 residues. Germline-derived CDR1 and CDR2 are SGHVS and FNYEAQ. Trimming removed 4 bases from V and 1 base from J, with 3 bases in between. CDR3 sequence (DNA): TGTGCCAGCAGCTCTCGCACAGATACGCAGTATTTT. Translation gives CASSSRTDTQYF.

The rearrangement uses TRBV10-1 and TRBJ2-3; the match to TRBD2 covers 9 bases. The CDR3 is 15 amino acids. The J segment lost 4 bases and the V segment lost 3 bases, leaving 5 bases of the junction unmatched. CDR1 and CDR2 from the germline V gene are WNHNN and SYGVQD (reference sequence). CDR3 amino acids: CASSDLAGVSDTQYF. Here the CDR3 DNA reads TGCGCCAGCAGTGATTTAGCGGGAGTGTCAGATACGCAGTATTTT.

The J gene is TRBJ2-1, the V gene TRBV4-2; 7 positions match TRBD2. In germline, CDR1 is LGHNA, CDR2 YNFKEQ. The CDR3 has 16 residues. Trimming took 2 bases from V and 5 from J; bases not matched to a gene: 9. The DNA of the CDR3 is TGTGCCAGCAGCCAACAGCCGGCGGGGGATAACAATGAGCAGTTCTTC. Its protein is CASSQQPAGDNNEQFF.

This rearrangement joins TRBV5-6 to TRBJ1-2; D is perhaps TRBD1 (5 bases). From germline, CDR1 is SGHDT and CDR2 YYEEEE. This CDR3 comprises 15 residues. V lost 4 bases to trimming and J lost 4 bases, with 17 bases between them. The CDR3 spells CASSKGHPRTYGYTF. CDR3 DNA sequence: TGTGCCAGCAGCAAAGGACACCCTCGGACCTATGGCTACACCTTC.

This clone was observed a few times. The rearrangement joins TRBV5-1 to TRBJ2-3, with TRBD1 identical over 7 bases. The trim removed 3 bases at V and 2 bases at J, leaving 3 bases unmatched. This CDR3 region has 14 residues. CDR1 is SGHRS and CDR2 is YFSETQ in the germline V gene. The CDR3 loop is CASSYGQDTDTQYF. In DNA form, the CDR3 reads TGCGCCAGCAGCTATGGACAGGACACAGATACGCAGTATTTT.

The rearrangement joins TRBV14 to TRBJ1-1; TRBD1 agrees at 8 bases. Germline values: CDR1 SGHDN, CDR2 FVKESK. Trimming removed 4 bases from V and 3 bases from J; junction bases left unmatched: 4. This CDR3 comprises 14 residues. The CDR3 sequence: CASSPPGGYTEAFF. As DNA, the CDR3 is TGTGCCAGCAGCCCCCCAGGGGGCTACACTGAAGCTTTCTTT. Using reference TRBV14 and TRBJ1-1 for the parts outside the CDR3, the full variable domain is EAGVTQFPSHSVIEKGQTVTLRCDPISGHDNLYWYRRVMGKEIKFLLHFVKESKQDESGMPNNRFLAERTGGTYSTLKVQPAELEDSGVYFCASSPPGGYTEAFFGQGTRLTVV.

This rearrangement joins TRBV7-2 to TRBJ2-7; 7 positions match TRBD2. The V gene's germline CDR1 is SGHTA and CDR2 FQGNSA. Germline trimming cut 5 bases from V and 5 bases from J; bases unmatched to any gene: 18. The CDR3 consists of 17 residues. The CDR3 DNA follows: TGTGCCAGCAGCCGAGCACCCGCGGGGAGGGGCTGGGACGAGCAGTACTTC. This gives the protein CASSRAPAGRGWDEQYF.

Ten or more counts support this clone. The genes are TRBV14 and TRBJ2-1, with D unresolved. V lost 1 base and J 0 bases, leaving 13 bases between the germline ends. The germline gives CDR1 SGHDN, CDR2 FVKESK. This CDR3 is built from 17 residues. The CDR3 bases are TGTGCCAGCAGCCAAGTCGCGACGTCAAGCTCCTACAATGAGCAGTTCTTC. It yields the protein CASSQVATSSSYNEQFF. The full variable domain, rest sourced from reference TRBV14 and TRBJ2-1, is EAGVTQFPSHSVIEKGQTVTLRCDPISGHDNLYWYRRVMGKEIKFLLHFVKESKQDESGMPNNRFLAERTGGTYSTLKVQPAELEDSGVYFCASSQVATSSSYNEQFFGPGTRLTVL.